This is a list of T cell receptor beta chains from one sample in a study of regulatory T cells in long-lasting Graves disease. Each CDR3 protein is one row after TCRdb ran MiXCR on the multiplex PCR reads. Among a few hundred thousand distinct CDR3 sequences listed, 15% to 20% were seen once. This same sample was also taken into another study, of T cells in Graves' hyperthyroidism and ophthalmopathy.

This specimen consisted of peripheral blood mononuclear cells (PBMCs), obtained at new diagnosis, from a patient treated with antithyroid drugs. All receptors derive from a woman aged 18-29 years with Graves disease. Each CDR3 is given with its conserved first and last residue. The order of the fields is D gene, V gene, J gene, CDR3 length, clone size, CDR3 DNA, CDR3 protein. The D gene is left open where the match is weak. Size is omitted from some rows. Given values are once, few, many or a class for expanded clones.

d_call: -
v_call: TRBV14
j_call: TRBJ2-1
cdr3_length: 16
clone_size: -
cdr3_nt: TGTGCCAGCAGCCGGGGAGGGGGCTTCGGTAGGGATGAGCAGTTCTTC
cdr3_aa: CASSRGGGFGRDEQFF

d_call: -
v_call: TRBV4-1
j_call: TRBJ2-1
cdr3_length: 15
clone_size: -
cdr3_nt: TGCGCCAGCAGCCGCAATCTAGGCTCCTACAATGAGCAGTTCTTC
cdr3_aa: CASSRNLGSYNEQFF

d_call: -
v_call: TRBV28
j_call: TRBJ1-6
cdr3_length: 13
clone_size: many
cdr3_nt: TGTGCCAGCAGCGACGGGGGGGATTCACCCCTCCACTTT
cdr3_aa: CASSDGGDSPLHF

d_call: -
v_call: TRBV24-1
j_call: TRBJ1-1
cdr3_length: 11
clone_size: -
cdr3_nt: TGTGCCACCCAAGGGCTTCGGGAAGCTTTCTTT
cdr3_aa: CATQGLREAFF

d_call: -
v_call: TRBV11-2
j_call: TRBJ2-3
cdr3_length: 12
clone_size: many
cdr3_nt: TGTGCCAGCAGCTCCACAGCGTATACGCAGTATTTT
cdr3_aa: CASSSTAYTQYF

d_call: -
v_call: TRBV20-1
j_call: TRBJ2-5
cdr3_length: 13
clone_size: many
cdr3_nt: TGCAGTGCTAGAGATTTGGGGATAGAGACCCAGTACTTC
cdr3_aa: CSARDLGIETQYF

d_call: TRBD1
v_call: TRBV27
j_call: TRBJ2-7
cdr3_length: 15
clone_size: few
cdr3_nt: TGTGCCAGCAGTTTGAGCCGGACAGGGACGAGGGAGCAGTACTTC
cdr3_aa: CASSLSRTGTREQYF

d_call: -
v_call: TRBV5-1
j_call: TRBJ2-7
cdr3_length: 14
clone_size: many
cdr3_nt: TGCGCCAGCAGCTTGGGGACCGGGGGCCACGAGCAGTACTTC
cdr3_aa: CASSLGTGGHEQYF

d_call: -
v_call: TRBV6-5
j_call: TRBJ1-1
cdr3_length: 15
clone_size: many
cdr3_nt: TGTGCCAGCAGTTACCCCCCTGAGGGGGGCACTGAAGCTTTCTTT
cdr3_aa: CASSYPPEGGTEAFF

d_call: -
v_call: TRBV19
j_call: TRBJ2-7
cdr3_length: 16
clone_size: few
cdr3_nt: TGTGCCAGTAGTATTGTAGGGGGCGGGAGTCCCTACGAGCAGTACTTC
cdr3_aa: CASSIVGGGSPYEQYF

d_call: -
v_call: TRBV3-1
j_call: TRBJ1-5
cdr3_length: 15
clone_size: many
cdr3_nt: TGTGCCAGCAGCCAAGTACGGGATTTGGGTCAGCCCCAGCATTTT
cdr3_aa: CASSQVRDLGQPQHF

d_call: -
v_call: TRBV5-1
j_call: TRBJ2-5
cdr3_length: 11
clone_size: many
cdr3_nt: TGCGCCAGCCGTATTCAAGAGACCCAGTACTTC
cdr3_aa: CASRIQETQYF

d_call: -
v_call: TRBV6-1
j_call: TRBJ2-5
cdr3_length: 15
clone_size: many
cdr3_nt: TGTGCCAGCAGGCTCTTCATAGCGGTTAAAGAGACCCAGTACTTC
cdr3_aa: CASRLFIAVKETQYF

d_call: -
v_call: TRBV9
j_call: TRBJ2-7
cdr3_length: 15
clone_size: many
cdr3_nt: TGTGCCAGCAGCGTAGGGGCTAGCGAGCCCTACGAGCAGTACTTC
cdr3_aa: CASSVGASEPYEQYF

d_call: TRBD1
v_call: TRBV20-1
j_call: TRBJ2-5
cdr3_length: 14
clone_size: many
cdr3_nt: TGCAGTGCTCTACCAGGGGGCGCGAGGGAGACCCAGTACTTC
cdr3_aa: CSALPGGARETQYF

d_call: TRBD2
v_call: TRBV4-1
j_call: TRBJ2-5
cdr3_length: 14
clone_size: few
cdr3_nt: TGCGCCAGCAGCCAGCGAGCGGGAGCGGGGGCCCAGTACTTC
cdr3_aa: CASSQRAGAGAQYF

d_call: -
v_call: TRBV20-1
j_call: TRBJ2-2
cdr3_length: 13
clone_size: many
cdr3_nt: TGCAGTGCTAGTTTGGAGAACACCGGGGAGCTGTTTTTT
cdr3_aa: CSASLENTGELFF

d_call: -
v_call: TRBV18
j_call: TRBJ1-1
cdr3_length: 13
clone_size: many
cdr3_nt: TGTGCCAGCGGCAGAGAGGGGAACACTGAAGCTTTCTTT
cdr3_aa: CASGREGNTEAFF

d_call: -
v_call: TRBV28
j_call: TRBJ1-2
cdr3_length: 15
clone_size: many
cdr3_nt: TGTGCCAGCAGTTTCTCACTGGTATCCTACTATGGCTACACCTTC
cdr3_aa: CASSFSLVSYYGYTF

d_call: -
v_call: TRBV18
j_call: TRBJ2-2
cdr3_length: 17
clone_size: many
cdr3_nt: TGTGCCAGCTCACCACTAGTTTCCGCCGATGGGCCCGGGGAGCTGTTTTTT
cdr3_aa: CASSPLVSADGPGELFF

d_call: -
v_call: TRBV30
j_call: TRBJ1-5
cdr3_length: 13
clone_size: many
cdr3_nt: TGTGCCTGGAGTGACAGGGTGGGCCAGCCCCAGCATTTT
cdr3_aa: CAWSDRVGQPQHF

d_call: -
v_call: TRBV30
j_call: TRBJ2-5
cdr3_length: 15
clone_size: many
cdr3_nt: TGTGCCTGGAGTAGACCACAGCAACTAAAAGAGACCCAGTACTTC
cdr3_aa: CAWSRPQQLKETQYF